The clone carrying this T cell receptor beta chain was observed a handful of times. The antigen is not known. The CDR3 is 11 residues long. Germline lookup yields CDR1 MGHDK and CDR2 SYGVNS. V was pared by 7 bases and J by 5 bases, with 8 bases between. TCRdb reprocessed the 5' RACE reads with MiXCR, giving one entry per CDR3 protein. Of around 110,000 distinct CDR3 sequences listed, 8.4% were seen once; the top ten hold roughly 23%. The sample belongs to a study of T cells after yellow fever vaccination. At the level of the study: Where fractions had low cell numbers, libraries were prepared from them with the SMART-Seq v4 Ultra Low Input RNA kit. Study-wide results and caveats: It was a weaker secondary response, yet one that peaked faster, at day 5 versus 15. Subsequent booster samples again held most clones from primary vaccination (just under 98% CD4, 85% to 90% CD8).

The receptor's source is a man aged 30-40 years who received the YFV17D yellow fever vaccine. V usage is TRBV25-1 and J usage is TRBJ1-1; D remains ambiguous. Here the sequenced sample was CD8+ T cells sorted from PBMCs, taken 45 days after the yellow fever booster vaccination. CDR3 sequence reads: CASNTGTEAFF. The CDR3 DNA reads TGTGCCAGCAACACGGGTACTGAAGCTTTCTTT.